This T cell receptor beta chain was sequenced for a study of STAT5B mutations in CD4+ large granular lymphocyte leukemia. Notes on the study in general: CD4-sorted patient repertoires seemed more clonal than healthy CD4+ repertoires.

Authors' data handling: The detection floor for productive clonotype frequency was 2.59 x 10-5. The assay was immunoSEQ multiplex PCR, and TCRdb's table has in-frame clones only and misses some. That table gives V, J and clone size, and the DNA gave D and trimming. This sample has about 19,000 clones, with about four fifths found just once. This clone was observed a single time. The target antigen is unknown. The CDR3 is 13 amino acids. V dropped 0 bases and J dropped 2 bases, with 6 bases sitting between them. The receptor was isolated from a human donor in good health. V usage is TRBV5-3 and J usage is TRBJ2-7; D is ambiguous. TRBV5-3 is given ORF status, its function remaining uncertain. Input material: CD4+ T cells from blood buffy coats. This chain's CDR3 is CARSLGRPYEQYF. The CDR3 DNA reads as TGTGCCAGAAGCTTGGGCAGGCCCTACGAGCAGTACTTC.